These T cell receptor beta chains were read from a single sample in a study of technical replicates of blood from a handful of donors. Clones were sequenced by immunoSEQ multiplex PCR, and TCRdb holds only the in-frame ones, with some missing. Among 45,000 to 60,000 clones, 91% were seen once, and the ten largest hold about 3.7%. Specimen: PBMCs. These receptors were obtained from a human donor in good health. Some clones in this sample may be carry-over from other donors' samples. The conserved cysteine and the conserved F or W are not part of the CDR3 here.

>TRBJ2-7|TRBV6-6
ASSGRRGHEQY
>TRBJ2-7|TRBV13
ASSSPAGGHHEQY
>TRBJ2-2|TRBV5-1
ASSIQRGGGELF
>TRBJ1-3|TRBV6-1
ASRVDRVRGNTIY
>TRBJ2-7|TRBV18
ASSPGQGNEQY
>TRBJ2-7|TRBV7-8
ASSLKAGFYEQY
>TRBJ2-3|TRBV5-1
ASSVGTSGRAGADTQY
>TRBJ2-2|TRBV2
ASSPDRANTGELF
>TRBJ2-3|TRBV2
ASSRPWAGNTDTQY
>TRBJ1-3|TRBV6-1
ASSEIGGRGNTIY
>TRBJ1-5|TRBV7-9
ASSLAAGLGNQPQH
>TRBJ1-6|TRBV5-1
ASSSGPGSSTLH
>TRBJ2-5|TRBV28
ASTAGDGSGETQY
>TRBJ2-2|TRBV4-3
ASSHQPAGVRVGELF
>TRBJ2-7|TRBV5-4
ASSLDAGYSYEQY
>TRBJ2-7|TRBV9
ASSTSGGSYEQY
>TRBJ1-3|TRBV30
AWSRAGVGNTIY
>TRBJ2-7|TRBV6-6
ASSYLYEQY
>TRBJ2-4|TRBV18
ASSGQGAKNIQY
>TRBJ2-6|TRBV5-4
ASSFGQGSSGANVLT
>TRBJ2-7|TRBV4-2
ASSGRDEQY
>TRBJ2-5|TRBV18
ASSTGDQETQY
>TRBJ1-1|TRBV15
ATSRDLLFGGRGTEAF
>TRBJ2-1|TRBV5-4
ASSMLAGKYNEQF
>TRBJ1-6|TRBV5-5
ASSLSQGFASPLH
>TRBJ1-1|TRBV5-6
ASSPRRRAEAF
>TRBJ2-1|TRBV5-1
ASSLWGPVARDNEQF